The 29 T cell receptor beta chains below all came from one sample that was sequenced in a study of blood T cell repertoires in COVID-19. Clones were sequenced by immunoSEQ multiplex PCR, and TCRdb holds only the in-frame ones, with some missing. The table includes roughly 30,000 clones, 55% to 80% detected once. Input material: peripheral blood. The receptors were gathered from a human donor in a cohort sampled during active COVID-19.

In nucleotides, the CDR3 is TGTGCCAGCAGCTTAGCGTGGGGGGCTGGGGCCAACGTCCTGACTTTC. Its protein product is CASSLAWGAGANVLTF. The V call is TRBV7-6, the J call TRBJ2-6; maybe TRBD2 (6 bases). This CDR3 comprises 16 residues. V dropped 0 bases and J dropped 2 bases, with 8 bases sitting between them. The germline V gene encodes CDR1 SGHVS and CDR2 FNYEAQ.

The rearrangement links TRBV6-4 to TRBJ2-1; 7 positions agree with TRBD2. The CDR3 covers 13 residues. V was clipped by 4 bases and J by 13 bases; unmatched bases: 10. CDR1 is MRHNA, CDR2 SNTAGT, per germline. CDR3 sequence (DNA): TGTGCCAGCAGTGCCGACACGACTAGCTCTCAGTTCTTC. It translates to CASSADTTSSQFF.

This sequence joins TRBV5-1 and TRBJ2-7, with 7 bases matching TRBD1. The CDR3 is made up of 15 amino acids. Germline CDR1 is SGHRS and CDR2 is YFSETQ. The V gene end was trimmed by 3 bases and the J gene end by 4 bases; junction bases not matched to a gene: 10. This CDR3 reads CASSWTGPWEYEQYF. Here the CDR3 DNA reads TGCGCCAGCAGCTGGACAGGCCCGTGGGAATACGAGCAGTACTTC.

The rearrangement links TRBV21-1 to TRBJ2-2; the table calls TRBD2, which could not be checked here. TRBV21-1 is reported as a pseudogene. The CDR3 runs to 17 residues. CDR3 in amino acids: CASPGGLAGVSTGELFF. The CDR3 region has the DNA TGTGCCAGCCCAGGGGGACTAGCGGGAGTTAGCACCGGGGAGCTGTTTTTT.

In DNA, the CDR3 is TGTGCCAGCAGCCTCAGAACAGCGGGGGGAGGAGAGACCCAGTACTTC. As protein: CASSLRTAGGGETQYF. The rearrangement links TRBV7-2 to TRBJ2-5; 9 nucleotides line up with TRBD2. In germline, CDR1 is SGHTA, CDR2 FQGNSA. V lost 5 bases to trimming and J lost 4 bases; unmatched junction nucleotides: 11. The CDR3 has 16 amino acids.

This clone has a single count. V is TRBV28 and J is TRBJ1-5, with TRBD1 matching 7 bases. CDR3 length: 15 residues. The J segment lost 4 bases and the V segment lost 8 bases, leaving 11 bases of the junction unmatched. Germline V gene data show CDR1 as MDHEN and CDR2 as SYDVKM. The CDR3 protein is CASHQTQGSNQPQHF. CDR3 nucleotides: TGTGCCAGCCATCAAACACAGGGGTCAAATCAGCCCCAGCATTTT.

This clone was seen at least ten times. The V call is TRBV4-2, the J call TRBJ1-1; D ambiguous. Per germline, CDR1 LGHNA and CDR2 YNFKEQ. This CDR3 is built from 12 residues. The V gene lost 5 bases and the J gene lost 6 bases, with 10 bases spanning the gap. Here the CDR3 DNA reads TGTGCCAGCAGCGGAGGGAGTCCTGAAGCTTTCTTT. This gives the protein CASSGGSPEAFF.

The table lists this clone with a count of one. The chain employs TRBV4-3 and TRBJ1-5; D is uncertain. The CDR3 loop spans 13 amino acids. Trimming cost V 1 base and J 7 bases, with 8 bases left between them. From germline, CDR1 is LGHNA and CDR2 YSLEER. CDR3: CASSQVTGQPQHF. The CDR3 DNA follows: TGCGCCAGCAGCCAAGTTACCGGGCAGCCCCAGCATTTT.

The genes are TRBV7-2 and TRBJ1-1, with D tentatively TRBD1 (6 bases). The CDR3 is 16 residues long. Trimming stripped 7 bases from V and 2 bases from J, with 20 bases between. Germline CDR1 is SGHTA and CDR2 is FQGNSA. CDR3 amino acids: CASNPTGGARNTEAFF. The CDR3 bases are TGTGCCAGCAACCCTACGGGGGGCGCACGAAACACTGAAGCTTTCTTT.

V usage is TRBV10-3 and J usage is TRBJ2-5; D is unresolved. V lost 0 bases and J lost 0, with 5 bases in between. The CDR3 loop spans 14 amino acids. The germline gives CDR1 ENHRY, CDR2 SYGVKD. The CDR3 DNA reads as TGTGCCATCAGTGAGTCCCAGGACCAAGAGACCCAGTACTTC. This gives the protein CAISESQDQETQYF.

This clone was seen a few times. The V call is TRBV29-1, the J call TRBJ1-2, with 7 bases that match TRBD1. This CDR3 is 12 amino acids long. The V and J ends lost 7 bases and 4 bases, in that order; junction bases with no gene match: 6. The V gene's germline CDR1 is SQVTM and CDR2 ANQGSEA. CDR3 amino acids: CSARQGGYGYTF. The CDR3 DNA reads TGCAGCGCTCGACAGGGCGGCTATGGCTACACCTTC.

The rearrangement joins TRBV28 to TRBJ2-5, with TRBD1 matching over 10 bases. From germline, CDR1 is MDHEN and CDR2 SYDVKM. This CDR3 has 15 amino acids. Unmatched junction bases numbered 9, after V lost 5 bases and J lost 6 bases. CDR3 region: CASSIIDRGPKTQYF. The CDR3 DNA is TGTGCCAGCAGTATAATAGACAGGGGGCCCAAGACCCAGTACTTC. Complete variable domain (other parts from reference TRBV28 and TRBJ2-5): DVKVTQSSRYLVKRTGEKVFLECVQDMDHENMFWYRQDPGLGLRLIYFSYDVKMKEKGDIPEGYSVSREKKERFSLILESASTNQTSMYLCASSIIDRGPKTQYFGPGTRLLVL.

This chain links TRBV6-6 with TRBJ1-1, with 7 bases identical to TRBD1. V shed 2 bases and J 6 bases; nucleotides not matched to a gene: 9. CDR3 size: 15 residues. CDR1 and CDR2 from the germline V gene are MNHNY and SVGAGI (reference sequence). The CDR3 is CASSYPVTQGAEAFF. The CDR3 nucleotides are TGTGCCAGCAGTTACCCGGTAACTCAGGGGGCTGAAGCTTTCTTT.

The chain has TRBV9 and TRBJ1-3; D uncertain. There are 16 residues in the CDR3. The V end was cut by 0 bases, the J end by 3 bases, with 13 bases between. Germline CDR1 SGDLS, CDR2 YYNGEE. CDR3 in amino acids: CASSVGSGRDGNTIYF. In DNA form, the CDR3 reads TGTGCCAGCAGCGTAGGTTCGGGGAGGGATGGAAACACCATATATTTT.

The V and J genes are TRBV10-3 and TRBJ2-7; a possible D gene is TRBD2 (5 bases). CDR1 and CDR2 (germline): ENHRY, SYGVKD. Trimming pared 3 bases from V and 0 bases from J, leaving 12 bases between. The CDR3 has 15 amino acids. DNA of the CDR3: TGTGCCATCAGTGATCGAGCGGATAGCTCCTACGAGCAGTACTTC. Amino acids: CAISDRADSSYEQYF.

This sequence joins TRBV3-1 (or the pseudogene TRBV3-2) and TRBJ2-7; the D gene is possibly TRBD2 (6 bases). The CDR3 contains 15 residues. Germline loops: CDR1 LGHDT, CDR2 YNNKEL (reference sequence). Between the trimmed V and J ends, which lost 5 bases and 4 bases, there was a span of 18 bases. CDR3 protein: CASSTRLVSAYEQYF. CDR3 in DNA: TGTGCCAGCAGCACCCGACTAGTCTCCGCGTACGAGCAGTACTTC.

The chain links TRBV9 to TRBJ2-5; 8 bases are shared with TRBD1. Trimming cost V 0 bases and J 1 base; bases outside gene matches: 2. The CDR3 length is 15 residues. Germline CDR1 and CDR2: SGDLS and YYNGEE. DNA of the CDR3: TGTGCCAGCAGCGTAGGAACAGGGGGCCAAGAGACCCAGTACTTC. Amino acids: CASSVGTGGQETQYF.

The J gene is TRBJ2-7, the V gene TRBV11-2; tentative D call: TRBD1 (5 bases). The CDR3 is 19 amino acids. Germline V CDR1 and CDR2: SGHAT, FQNNGV. Trimming took off 1 base at V and 2 bases at J, with 24 bases between the two ends. In nucleotides, the CDR3 is TGTGCCAGCAGCTTAGTGGCAGGTCTGCAGGGAAGGCCCCCCTACGAGCAGTACTTC. The encoded protein is CASSLVAGLQGRPPYEQYF.

Comments on this clone: The CDR3 does not close with the conserved phenylalanine or tryptophan, likely indicating a read error. It is unclear where the CDR3 begins or ends on the DNA, so no DNA is shown, and the CDR3 is as TCRdb lists it. The chain employs TRBV29-1 and TRBJ2-7; TRBD1 is the table's D call, not checked against the DNA. The CDR3 spans 11 residues, counting both ends. Germline loops: CDR1 SQVTM, CDR2 ANQGSEA. The CDR3 here is CSSSPPGTTIR.

This clone appeared a few times. This rearrangement joins TRBV6-4 to TRBJ1-3, with 9 positions matching TRBD1. The V gene end was trimmed by 3 bases and the J gene end by 1 base; junction bases not matched to a gene: 1. Germline V gives CDR1 MRHNA, CDR2 SNTAGT. The CDR3 totals 15 residues. This CDR3 is CASSEGTGSGNTIYF. For the CDR3, the DNA is TGTGCCAGCAGTGAGGGGACAGGGTCTGGAAACACCATATATTTT.

The rearrangement links TRBV7-2 to TRBJ2-7, with 8 bases aligning to TRBD2. The germline V gene has CDR1 SGHTA and CDR2 FQGNSA. CDR3 size: 15 residues. The ends lost 4 bases at V and 0 bases at J; junction bases unmatched: 5. Here the CDR3 reads CASSSTSGSSYEQYF. CDR3 DNA sequence: TGTGCCAGCAGCTCTACTAGCGGTAGCTCCTACGAGCAGTACTTC.

This clone showed up just once. An end of the junction differs from the germline gene, which may be a read error. The same CDR3 also results from other DNA sequences found in this sample. V and J are TRBV2 and TRBJ2-3, with 9 bases fitting TRBD1. This CDR3 has 14 amino acids. Germline lookup yields CDR1 SNHLY and CDR2 FYNNEI. CDR3 amino acids: CASSGQGSPDTQYF. CDR3 DNA sequence: TGTGCTAGCAGCGGACAGGGGAGTCCAGATACGCAGTATTTT.

The chain carries TRBV10-1 and TRBJ2-3; no firm D call. Germline CDR1 WNHNN, CDR2 SYGVQD (reference sequence). V lost 0 bases to trimming and J lost 10 bases, with 11 bases between them. The CDR3 length is 13 residues. The CDR3 bases are TGCGCCAGCAGTGAGTCGGTAGAGGCTCCGCAGTATTTT. Its protein is CASSESVEAPQYF.

V and J are TRBV2 and TRBJ1-5; D is unclear. Germline lookup yields CDR1 SNHLY and CDR2 FYNNEI. V gave up 6 bases and J gave up 10 bases, with 19 bases separating them. This CDR3 has 14 amino acids. In DNA form, the CDR3 reads TGTGCCAGCAGCCTCGCAACTACACTAGAACCCCAGCATTTT. It is translated as CASSLATTLEPQHF.

The table lists this clone with a few counts. The rearrangement uses TRBV14 and TRBJ2-5; 15 bases are a match to TRBD2. The CDR3 has 20 amino acids. CDR1 and CDR2 from the germline V gene are SGHDN and FVKESK. Germline trimming cut 2 bases from V and 4 bases from J; bases unmatched to any gene: 14. The CDR3 region has the DNA TGTGCCAGCAGCCAACTACCCCCGGGACTAGCGGGGGGTCGGAGAGAGACCCAGTACTTC. It yields the protein CASSQLPPGLAGGRRETQYF.

This clone was detected only a few times. This sequence joins TRBV7-9 and TRBJ2-7, with D tentatively TRBD1 (6 bases). V lost 8 bases and J lost 3, with 17 bases in between. Germline V gives CDR1 SEHNR, CDR2 FQNEAQ (reference sequence). The length of the CDR3 is 14 residues. CDR3 amino acids: CASQRTVGDYEQYF. CDR3 DNA sequence: TGTGCCAGCCAAAGGACAGTGGGTGACTACGAGCAGTACTTC.

This clone was recorded a few times. V gene TRBV4-1 combines with J gene TRBJ1-1; no clear D gene. With 1 base removed from V and 4 bases from J, the gap between germline ends came to 13 bases. Germline V CDR1 and CDR2: MGHRA, YSYEKL. CDR3 length equals 15 residues. CDR3 DNA: TGCGCCAGCAGCCAAGTGGGGAGACGGAGCACTGAAGCTTTCTTT. It yields the protein CASSQVGRRSTEAFF.

In this sample, this clone turned up a few times. V and J are TRBV11-2 and TRBJ1-2, with TRBD1 matching over 9 bases. J was trimmed by 5 bases and V by 6 bases; bases with no gene match: 4. Per germline, CDR1 SGHAT and CDR2 FQNNGV. This CDR3 contains 13 residues. CDR3 in DNA: TGTGCCAGCAGTCCGGGACAGGGTTATGGCTACACCTTC. As protein: CASSPGQGYGYTF.

This clone was seen only a few times. The chain carries TRBV7-9 and TRBJ1-1; the D gene is possibly TRBD1 (5 bases). The CDR3 consists of 14 residues. CDR1 and CDR2 (germline): SEHNR, FQNEAQ (reference sequence). V shed 0 bases and J shed 5 bases, with 10 bases lying between them. The CDR3 here is CASSLAGGRTEAFF. The CDR3 region has the DNA TGTGCCAGCAGCTTAGCGGGGGGTCGGACTGAAGCTTTCTTT.